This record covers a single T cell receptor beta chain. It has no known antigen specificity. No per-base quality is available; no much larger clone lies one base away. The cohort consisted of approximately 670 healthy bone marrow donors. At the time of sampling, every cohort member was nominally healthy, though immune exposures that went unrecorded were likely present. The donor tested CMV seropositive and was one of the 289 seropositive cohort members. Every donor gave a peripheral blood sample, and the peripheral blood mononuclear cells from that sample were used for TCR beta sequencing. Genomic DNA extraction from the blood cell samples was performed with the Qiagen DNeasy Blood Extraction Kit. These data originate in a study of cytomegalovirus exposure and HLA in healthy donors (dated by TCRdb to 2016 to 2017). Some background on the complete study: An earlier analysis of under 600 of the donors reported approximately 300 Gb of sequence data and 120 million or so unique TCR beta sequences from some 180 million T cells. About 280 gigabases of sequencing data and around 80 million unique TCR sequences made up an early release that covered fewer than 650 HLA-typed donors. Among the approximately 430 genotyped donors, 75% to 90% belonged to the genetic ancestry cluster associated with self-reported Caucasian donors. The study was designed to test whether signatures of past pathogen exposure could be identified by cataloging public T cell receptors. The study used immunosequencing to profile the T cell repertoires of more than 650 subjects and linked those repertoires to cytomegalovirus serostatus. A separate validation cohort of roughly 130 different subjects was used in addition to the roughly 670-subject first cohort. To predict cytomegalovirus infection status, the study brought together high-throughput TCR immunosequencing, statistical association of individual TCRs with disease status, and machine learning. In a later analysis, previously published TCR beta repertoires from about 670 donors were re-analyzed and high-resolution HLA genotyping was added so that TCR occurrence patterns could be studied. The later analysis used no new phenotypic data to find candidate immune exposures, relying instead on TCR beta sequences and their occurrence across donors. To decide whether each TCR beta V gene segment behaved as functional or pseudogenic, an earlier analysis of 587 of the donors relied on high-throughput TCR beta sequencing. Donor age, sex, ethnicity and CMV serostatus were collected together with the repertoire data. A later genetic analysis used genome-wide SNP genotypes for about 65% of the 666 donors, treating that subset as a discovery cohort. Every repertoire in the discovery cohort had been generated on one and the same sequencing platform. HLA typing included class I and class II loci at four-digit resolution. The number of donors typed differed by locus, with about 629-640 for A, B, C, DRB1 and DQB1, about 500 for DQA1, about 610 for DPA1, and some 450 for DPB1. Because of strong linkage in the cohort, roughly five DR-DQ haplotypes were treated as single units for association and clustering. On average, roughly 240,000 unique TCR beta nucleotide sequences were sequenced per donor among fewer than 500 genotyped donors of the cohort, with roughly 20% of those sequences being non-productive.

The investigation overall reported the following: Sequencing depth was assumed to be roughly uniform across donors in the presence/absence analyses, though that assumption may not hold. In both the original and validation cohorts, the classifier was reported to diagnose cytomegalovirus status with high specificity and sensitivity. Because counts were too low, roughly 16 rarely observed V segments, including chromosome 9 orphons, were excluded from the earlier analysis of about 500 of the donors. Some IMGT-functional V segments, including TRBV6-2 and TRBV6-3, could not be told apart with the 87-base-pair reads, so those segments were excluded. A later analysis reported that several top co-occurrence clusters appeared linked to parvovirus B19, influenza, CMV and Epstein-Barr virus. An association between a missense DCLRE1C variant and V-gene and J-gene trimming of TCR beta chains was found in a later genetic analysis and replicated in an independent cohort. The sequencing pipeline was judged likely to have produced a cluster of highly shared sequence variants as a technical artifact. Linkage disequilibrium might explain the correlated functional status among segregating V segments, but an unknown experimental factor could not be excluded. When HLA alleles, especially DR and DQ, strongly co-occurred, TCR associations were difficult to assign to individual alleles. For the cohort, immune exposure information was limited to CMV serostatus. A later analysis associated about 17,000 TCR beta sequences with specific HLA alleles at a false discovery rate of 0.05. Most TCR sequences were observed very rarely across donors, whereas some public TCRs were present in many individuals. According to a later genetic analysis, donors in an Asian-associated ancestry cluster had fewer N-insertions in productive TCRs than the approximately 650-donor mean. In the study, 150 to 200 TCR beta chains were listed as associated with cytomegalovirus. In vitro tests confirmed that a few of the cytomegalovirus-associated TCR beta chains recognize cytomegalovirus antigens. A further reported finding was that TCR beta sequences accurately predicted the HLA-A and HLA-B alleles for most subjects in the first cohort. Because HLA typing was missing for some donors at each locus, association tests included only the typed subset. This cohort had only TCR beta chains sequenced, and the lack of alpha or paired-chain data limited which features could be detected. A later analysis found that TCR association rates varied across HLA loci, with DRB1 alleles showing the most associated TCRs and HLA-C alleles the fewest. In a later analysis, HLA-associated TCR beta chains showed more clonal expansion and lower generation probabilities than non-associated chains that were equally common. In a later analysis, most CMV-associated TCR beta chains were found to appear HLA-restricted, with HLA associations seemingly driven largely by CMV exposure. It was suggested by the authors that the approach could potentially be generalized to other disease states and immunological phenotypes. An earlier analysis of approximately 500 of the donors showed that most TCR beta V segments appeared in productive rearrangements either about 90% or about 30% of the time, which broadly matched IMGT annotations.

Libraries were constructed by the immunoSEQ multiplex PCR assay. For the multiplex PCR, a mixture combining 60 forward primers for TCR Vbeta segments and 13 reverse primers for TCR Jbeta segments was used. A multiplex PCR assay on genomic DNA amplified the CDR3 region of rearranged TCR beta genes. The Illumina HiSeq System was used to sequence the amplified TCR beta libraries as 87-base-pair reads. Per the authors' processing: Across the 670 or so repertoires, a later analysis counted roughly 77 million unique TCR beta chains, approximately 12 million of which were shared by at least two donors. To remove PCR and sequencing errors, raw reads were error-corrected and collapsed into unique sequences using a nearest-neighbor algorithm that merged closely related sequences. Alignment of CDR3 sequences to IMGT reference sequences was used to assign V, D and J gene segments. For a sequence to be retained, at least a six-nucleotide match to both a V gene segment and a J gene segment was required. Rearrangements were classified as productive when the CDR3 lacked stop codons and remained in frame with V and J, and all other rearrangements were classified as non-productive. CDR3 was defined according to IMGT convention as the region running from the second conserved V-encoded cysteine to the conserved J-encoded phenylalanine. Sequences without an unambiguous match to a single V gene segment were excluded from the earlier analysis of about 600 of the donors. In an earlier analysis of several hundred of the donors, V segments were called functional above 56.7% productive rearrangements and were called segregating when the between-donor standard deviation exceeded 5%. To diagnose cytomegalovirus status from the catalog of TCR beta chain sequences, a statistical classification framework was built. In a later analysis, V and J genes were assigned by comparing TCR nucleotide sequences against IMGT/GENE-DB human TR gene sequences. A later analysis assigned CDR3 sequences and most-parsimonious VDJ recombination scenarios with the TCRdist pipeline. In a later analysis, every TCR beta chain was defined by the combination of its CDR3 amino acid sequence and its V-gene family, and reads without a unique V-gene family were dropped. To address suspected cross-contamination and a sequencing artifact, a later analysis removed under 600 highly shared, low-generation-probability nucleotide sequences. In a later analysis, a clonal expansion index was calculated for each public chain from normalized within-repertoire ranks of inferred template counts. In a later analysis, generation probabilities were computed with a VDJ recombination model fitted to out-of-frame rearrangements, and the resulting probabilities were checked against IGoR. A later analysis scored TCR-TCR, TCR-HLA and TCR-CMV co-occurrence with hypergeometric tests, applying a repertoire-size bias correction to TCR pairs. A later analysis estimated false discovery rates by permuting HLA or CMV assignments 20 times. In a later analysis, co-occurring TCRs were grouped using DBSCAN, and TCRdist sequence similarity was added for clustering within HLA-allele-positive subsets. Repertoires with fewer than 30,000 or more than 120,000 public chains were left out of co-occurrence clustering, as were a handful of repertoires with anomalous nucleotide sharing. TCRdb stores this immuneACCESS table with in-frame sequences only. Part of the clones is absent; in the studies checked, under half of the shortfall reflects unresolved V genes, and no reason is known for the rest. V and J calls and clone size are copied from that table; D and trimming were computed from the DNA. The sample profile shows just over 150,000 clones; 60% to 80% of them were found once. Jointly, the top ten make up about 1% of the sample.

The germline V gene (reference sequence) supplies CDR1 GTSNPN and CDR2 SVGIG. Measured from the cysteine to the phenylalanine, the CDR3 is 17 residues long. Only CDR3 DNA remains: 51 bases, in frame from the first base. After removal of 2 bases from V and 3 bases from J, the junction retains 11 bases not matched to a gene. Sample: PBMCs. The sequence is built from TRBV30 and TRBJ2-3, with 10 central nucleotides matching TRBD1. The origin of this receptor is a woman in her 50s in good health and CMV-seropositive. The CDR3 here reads CAWSRRFRTGGTDTQYF. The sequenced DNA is TGTGCCTGGAGTCGACGATTTCGGACAGGGGGGACAGATACGCAGTATTTT.